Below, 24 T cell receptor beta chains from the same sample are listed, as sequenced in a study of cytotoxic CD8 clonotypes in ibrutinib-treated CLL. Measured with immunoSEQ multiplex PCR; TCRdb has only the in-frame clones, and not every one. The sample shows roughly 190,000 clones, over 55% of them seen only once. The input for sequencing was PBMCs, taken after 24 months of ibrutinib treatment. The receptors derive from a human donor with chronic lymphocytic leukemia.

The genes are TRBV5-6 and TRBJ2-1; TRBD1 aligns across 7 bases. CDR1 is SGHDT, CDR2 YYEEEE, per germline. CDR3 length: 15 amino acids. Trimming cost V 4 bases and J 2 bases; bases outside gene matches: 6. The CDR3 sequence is CASSLGTGAYNEQFF. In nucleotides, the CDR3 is TGTGCCAGCAGCCTCGGTACAGGGGCCTACAATGAGCAGTTCTTC.

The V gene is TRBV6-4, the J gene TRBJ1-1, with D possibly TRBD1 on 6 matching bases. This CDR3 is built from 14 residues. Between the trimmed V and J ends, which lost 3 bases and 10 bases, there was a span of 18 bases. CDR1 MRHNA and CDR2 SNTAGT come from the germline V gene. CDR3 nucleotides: TGTGCCAGCAGTGAGTTTGGGGACGGAGGGGGAGCTTTCTTT. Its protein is CASSEFGDGGGAFF.

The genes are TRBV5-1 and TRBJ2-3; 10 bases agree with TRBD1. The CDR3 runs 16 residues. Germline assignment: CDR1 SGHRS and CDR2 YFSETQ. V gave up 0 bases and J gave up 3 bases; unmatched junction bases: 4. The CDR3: CASSLGLGQGTDTQYF. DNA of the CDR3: TGCGCCAGCAGCTTGGGCCTGGGACAGGGGACAGATACGCAGTATTTT.

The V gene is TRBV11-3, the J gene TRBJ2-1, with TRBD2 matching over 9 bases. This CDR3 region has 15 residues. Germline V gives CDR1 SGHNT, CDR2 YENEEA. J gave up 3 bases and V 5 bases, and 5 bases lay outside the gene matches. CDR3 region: CASSVSGRHYNEQFF. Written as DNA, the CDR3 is TGTGCCAGCAGCGTTAGCGGGAGACACTACAATGAGCAGTTCTTC.

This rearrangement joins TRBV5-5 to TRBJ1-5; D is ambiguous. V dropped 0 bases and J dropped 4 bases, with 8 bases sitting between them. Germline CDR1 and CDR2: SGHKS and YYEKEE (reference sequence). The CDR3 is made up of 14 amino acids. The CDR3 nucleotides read TGTGCCAGCAGCTTGGTGGGCGATAATCAGCCCCAGCATTTT. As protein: CASSLVGDNQPQHF.

DNA for the CDR3: TGTGCCAGCAGTTCCCCGGGACAGGGGTGGAATGAGCAGTTCTTC. Translation gives CASSSPGQGWNEQFF. The chain joins TRBV28 to TRBJ2-1, with 10 bases matching TRBD1. CDR1 and CDR2 (germline): MDHEN, SYDVKM. Trimming took 4 bases from V and 7 from J; bases not matched to a gene: 7. The length of the CDR3 is 15 residues.

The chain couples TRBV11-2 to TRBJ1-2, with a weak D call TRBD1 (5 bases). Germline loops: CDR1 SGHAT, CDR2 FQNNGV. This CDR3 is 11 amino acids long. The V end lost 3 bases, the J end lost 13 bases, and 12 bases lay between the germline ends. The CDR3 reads CASSFIGAGTF. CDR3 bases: TGTGCCAGCAGCTTTATTGGGGCTGGCACCTTC.

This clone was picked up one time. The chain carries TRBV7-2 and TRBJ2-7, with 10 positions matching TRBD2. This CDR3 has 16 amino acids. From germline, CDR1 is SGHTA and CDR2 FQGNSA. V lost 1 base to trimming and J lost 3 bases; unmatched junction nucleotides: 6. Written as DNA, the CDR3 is TGTGCCAGCAGCTTAGTAGCGGGAGGAGACGTCTACGAGCAGTACTTC. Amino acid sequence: CASSLVAGGDVYEQYF.

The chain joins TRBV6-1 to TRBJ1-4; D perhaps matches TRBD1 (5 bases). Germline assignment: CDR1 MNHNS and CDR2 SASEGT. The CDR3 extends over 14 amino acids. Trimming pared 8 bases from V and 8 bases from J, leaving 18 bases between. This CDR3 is CASRSHKGPEKLFF. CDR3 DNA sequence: TGTGCCAGCCGATCTCACAAGGGGCCGGAAAAACTGTTTTTT.

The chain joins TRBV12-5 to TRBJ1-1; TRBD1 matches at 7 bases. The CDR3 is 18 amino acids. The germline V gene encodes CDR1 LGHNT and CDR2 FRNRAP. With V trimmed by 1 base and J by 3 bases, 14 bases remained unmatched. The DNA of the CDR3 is TGTGCTAGTGGTTTGGCCATACAGGGGACCGGTGGGTACACTGAAGCTTTCTTT. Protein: CASGLAIQGTGGYTEAFF.

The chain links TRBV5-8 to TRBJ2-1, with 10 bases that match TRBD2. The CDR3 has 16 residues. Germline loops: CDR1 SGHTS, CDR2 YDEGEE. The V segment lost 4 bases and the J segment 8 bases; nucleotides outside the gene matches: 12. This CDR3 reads CASSPGTTAGGYEQFF. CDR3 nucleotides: TGTGCCAGCAGCCCCGGGACCACAGCGGGAGGGTATGAGCAGTTCTTC.

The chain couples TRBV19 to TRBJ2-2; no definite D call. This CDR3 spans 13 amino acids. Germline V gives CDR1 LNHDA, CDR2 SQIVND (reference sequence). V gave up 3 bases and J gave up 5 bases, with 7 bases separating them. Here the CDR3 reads CASSIFRTGELFF. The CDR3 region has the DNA TGTGCCAGTAGTATTTTCCGGACCGGGGAGCTGTTTTTT. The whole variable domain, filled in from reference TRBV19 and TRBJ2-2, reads DGGITQSPKYLFRKEGQNVTLSCEQNLNHDAMYWYRQDPGQGLRLIYYSQIVNDFQKGDIAEGYSVSREKKESFPLTVTSAQKNPTAFYLCASSIFRTGELFFGEGSRLTVL.

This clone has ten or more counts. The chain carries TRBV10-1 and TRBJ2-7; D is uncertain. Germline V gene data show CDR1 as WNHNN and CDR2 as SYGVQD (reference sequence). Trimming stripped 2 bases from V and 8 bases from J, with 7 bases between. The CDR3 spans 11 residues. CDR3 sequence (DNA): TGCGCCAGCAGTGAGGACCATAAGCAGTACTTC. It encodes CASSEDHKQYF.

The CDR3 nucleotides are TGCGCCAGCAGCTTGGCCCCGGGACAGGGGAGTGAAGCTTTCTTT. Amino acid sequence: CASSLAPGQGSEAFF. The chain joins TRBV5-1 to TRBJ1-1; 10 nucleotides line up with TRBD1. This CDR3 region has 15 residues. Germline assignment: CDR1 SGHRS and CDR2 YFSETQ. With 0 bases clipped from V and 7 bases from J, the junction kept 6 bases outside the gene matches.

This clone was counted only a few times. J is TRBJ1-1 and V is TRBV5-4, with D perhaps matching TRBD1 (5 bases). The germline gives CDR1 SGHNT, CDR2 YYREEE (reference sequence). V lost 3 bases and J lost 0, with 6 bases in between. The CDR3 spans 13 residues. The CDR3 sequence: CASSSTVNTEAFF. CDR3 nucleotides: TGTGCCAGCAGCTCGACAGTGAACACTGAAGCTTTCTTT. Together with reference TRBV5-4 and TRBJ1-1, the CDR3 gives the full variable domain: ETGVTQSPTHLIKTRGQQVTLRCSSQSGHNTVSWYQQALGQGPQFIFQYYREEENGRGNFPPRFSGLQFPNYSSELNVNALELDDSALYLCASSSTVNTEAFFGQGTRLTVV.

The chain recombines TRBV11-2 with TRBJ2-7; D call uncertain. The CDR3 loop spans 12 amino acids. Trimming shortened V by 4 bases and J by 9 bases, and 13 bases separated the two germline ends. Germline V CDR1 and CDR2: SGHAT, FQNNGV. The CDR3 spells CASSSLDLGQYF. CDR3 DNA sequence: TGTGCCAGCAGCTCACTCGACCTGGGGCAGTACTTC.

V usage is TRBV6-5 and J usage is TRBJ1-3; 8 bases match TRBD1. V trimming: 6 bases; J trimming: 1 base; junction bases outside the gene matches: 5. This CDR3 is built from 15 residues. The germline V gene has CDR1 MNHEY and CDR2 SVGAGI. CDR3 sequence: CASSRTGRSGNTIYF. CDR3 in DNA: TGTGCCAGCAGCAGGACAGGGAGGTCTGGAAACACCATATATTTT.

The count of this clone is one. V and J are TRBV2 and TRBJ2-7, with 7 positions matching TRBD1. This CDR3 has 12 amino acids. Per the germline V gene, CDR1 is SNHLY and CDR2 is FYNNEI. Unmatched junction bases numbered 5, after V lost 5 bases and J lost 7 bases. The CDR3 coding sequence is TGTGCCAGCAGTAAACAGGGGCGGGAGCAGTACTTC. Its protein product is CASSKQGREQYF.

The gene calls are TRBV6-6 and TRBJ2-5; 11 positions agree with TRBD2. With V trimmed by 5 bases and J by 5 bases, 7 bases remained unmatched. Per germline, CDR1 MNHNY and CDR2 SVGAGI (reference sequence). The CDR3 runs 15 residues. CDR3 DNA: TGTGCCAGCAGTACGCTAGCGGGGGGTAGGGAGACCCAGTACTTC. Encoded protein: CASSTLAGGRETQYF.

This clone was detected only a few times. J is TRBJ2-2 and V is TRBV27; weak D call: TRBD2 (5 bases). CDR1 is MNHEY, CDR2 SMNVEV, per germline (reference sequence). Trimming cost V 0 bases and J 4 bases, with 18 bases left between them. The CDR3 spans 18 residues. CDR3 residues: CASSLSASRRTGTGELFF. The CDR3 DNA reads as TGTGCCAGCAGTTTATCGGCCAGCCGGAGGACCGGCACCGGGGAGCTGTTTTTT.

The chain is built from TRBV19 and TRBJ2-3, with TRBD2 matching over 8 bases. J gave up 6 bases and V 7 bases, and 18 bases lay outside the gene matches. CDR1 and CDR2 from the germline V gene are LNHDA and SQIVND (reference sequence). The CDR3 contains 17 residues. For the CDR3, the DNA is TGTGCCAGTACCGATCAACTGGTCGGGGGGGGCTGGGATACGCAGTATTTT. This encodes CASTDQLVGGGWDTQYF.

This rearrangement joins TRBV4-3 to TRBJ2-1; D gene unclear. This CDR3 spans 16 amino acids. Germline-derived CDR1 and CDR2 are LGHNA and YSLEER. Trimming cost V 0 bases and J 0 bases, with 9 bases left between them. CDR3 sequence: CASSQDLPSSYNEQFF. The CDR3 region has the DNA TGCGCCAGCAGCCAAGACCTCCCGAGCTCCTACAATGAGCAGTTCTTC.

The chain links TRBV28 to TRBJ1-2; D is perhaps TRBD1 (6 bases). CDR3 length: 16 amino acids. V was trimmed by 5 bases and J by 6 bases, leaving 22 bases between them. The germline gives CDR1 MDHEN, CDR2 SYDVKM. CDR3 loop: CASSQLPTGTNDGYTF. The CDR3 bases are TGTGCCAGCAGTCAACTTCCTACAGGGACGAACGATGGCTACACCTTC.

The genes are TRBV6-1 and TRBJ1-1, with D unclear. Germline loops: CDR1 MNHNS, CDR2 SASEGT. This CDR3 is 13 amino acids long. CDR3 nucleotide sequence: TGTGCAGATACGGACTGGACGGGGACTGAAGCTTTCTTT. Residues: CADTDWTGTEAFF.